This is a list of T cell receptor beta chains from one sample in a study of cytomegalovirus exposure and HLA in healthy donors. The repertoire was sequenced with immunoSEQ multiplex PCR; TCRdb's copy has only in-frame clones and lacks some. The repertoire holds under 200,000 clones, with around three quarters as singletons. Input material: PBMCs. These receptor sequences come from a woman aged 45-65 years in good health and CMV-seropositive. CDR3s include the opening cysteine and the closing phenylalanine or tryptophan. Fields, in order: V gene, D gene, J gene, clone size, CDR3 protein, CDR3 DNA. The D gene is left open where the match is weak. Only part of the rows carry a size: once, few, many, or a class if the clone is expanded.

V: TRBV5-1; D: -; J: TRBJ2-5; size: -; CDR3: CASRRRETQYF; DNA: TGCGCCAGCAGACGGAGGGAGACCCAGTACTTC
V: TRBV29-1; D: -; J: TRBJ2-3; size: few; CDR3: CSGSLALADTQYF; DNA: TGCAGCGGGAGCCTAGCATTGGCAGATACGCAGTATTTT
V: TRBV6-1; D: -; J: TRBJ1-2; size: -; CDR3: CASSEAPNPGYGYTF; DNA: TGTGCCAGCAGTGAAGCGCCGAATCCGGGCTATGGCTACACCTTC
V: TRBV10-3; D: TRBD1; J: TRBJ1-1; size: -; CDR3: CAISPGTGATEAFF; DNA: TGTGCCATCAGTCCGGGGACAGGGGCCACTGAAGCTTTCTTT
V: TRBV9; D: TRBD1; J: TRBJ2-7; size: few; CDR3: CASIRGQGAQTSYEQYF; DNA: TGTGCCTCGATACGGGGACAGGGGGCGCAAACGTCCTACGAGCAGTACTTC
V: TRBV7-2; D: TRBD1; J: TRBJ2-2; size: -; CDR3: CASTDRVPGELFF; DNA: TGTGCCAGCACAGACAGGGTTCCCGGGGAGCTGTTTTTT
V: TRBV9; D: -; J: TRBJ2-6; size: -; CDR3: CASGAVANVLTF; DNA: TGTGCCAGCGGTGCAGTGGCCAACGTCCTGACTTTC
V: TRBV5-1; D: -; J: TRBJ2-1; size: once; CDR3: CASSVRSGYNEQFF; DNA: TGCGCCAGCAGTGTTCGGAGTGGGTACAATGAGCAGTTCTTC
V: TRBV7-2; D: -; J: TRBJ2-1; size: -; CDR3: CASSFGPGDEQFF; DNA: TGTGCCAGCAGCTTTGGTCCAGGCGATGAGCAGTTCTTC
V: TRBV6-5; D: -; J: TRBJ2-7; size: -; CDR3: CASSFVAQRYEQYF; DNA: TGTGCCAGCAGCTTTGTTGCGCAGCGCTACGAGCAGTACTTC
V: TRBV27; D: TRBD2; J: TRBJ2-2; size: few; CDR3: CASSPSRTSPPGELFF; DNA: TGTGCCAGCAGTCCAAGCAGGACTAGTCCCCCCGGGGAGCTGTTTTTT
V: TRBV5-6; D: TRBD2; J: TRBJ2-7; size: -; CDR3: CASSLYGTSGSYEQYF; DNA: TGTGCCAGCAGCTTGTACGGGACTAGCGGCTCCTACGAGCAGTACTTC
V: TRBV7-3; D: TRBD1; J: TRBJ2-4; size: -; CDR3: CASSLGQALRGNIQYF; DNA: TGTGCCAGCAGCCTAGGACAGGCCCTTCGGGGAAACATTCAGTACTTC
V: TRBV14; D: -; J: TRBJ1-2; size: -; CDR3: CASSQDQNPNYGYTF; DNA: TGTGCCAGCAGCCAAGACCAGAATCCTAACTATGGCTACACCTTC
V: TRBV9; D: -; J: TRBJ2-2; size: -; CDR3: CASSGRVTGELFF; DNA: TGTGCCAGCAGCGGCAGGGTCACCGGGGAGCTGTTTTTT
V: TRBV7-8; D: -; J: TRBJ2-1; size: -; CDR3: CASSLSSYNEQFF; DNA: TGTGCCAGCTCGCTTAGCTCCTACAATGAGCAGTTCTTC
V: TRBV5-1; D: TRBD1; J: TRBJ2-7; size: -; CDR3: CASSFRDREGGEQYF; DNA: TGCGCCAGCAGCTTCCGGGACAGGGAAGGGGGCGAGCAGTACTTC
V: TRBV6-1; D: -; J: TRBJ2-1; size: -; CDR3: CASSERFKRSYNEQFF; DNA: TGTGCCAGCAGTGAAAGGTTCAAGCGGTCTTACAATGAGCAGTTCTTC
V: TRBV2; D: -; J: TRBJ1-2; size: -; CDR3: CASRWGEDGYTF; DNA: TGTGCCAGCAGGTGGGGGGAGGATGGCTACACCTTC
V: TRBV4-3; D: TRBD2; J: TRBJ2-1; size: -; CDR3: CASSQDSVRWTSGSEAYNEQFF; DNA: TGCGCCAGCAGCCAAGATAGTGTTAGATGGACTAGCGGGAGCGAGGCCTACAATGAGCAGTTCTTC
V: TRBV15; D: -; J: TRBJ2-5; size: -; CDR3: CATSRGQGETQYF; DNA: TGTGCCACCAGCAGAGGGCAGGGGGAGACCCAGTACTTC
V: TRBV7-9; D: TRBD1; J: TRBJ2-2; size: -; CDR3: CASRDRGGELFF; DNA: TGTGCCAGCCGCGACAGGGGGGGGGAGCTGTTTTTT
V: TRBV28; D: TRBD2; J: TRBJ2-2; size: -; CDR3: CASTPLGGFPGELFF; DNA: TGTGCCAGCACTCCGCTGGGGGGGTTCCCCGGGGAGCTGTTTTTT
V: TRBV19; D: -; J: TRBJ2-7; size: -; CDR3: CASSAREAPYEQYF; DNA: TGTGCCAGTAGCGCGAGAGAGGCCCCCTACGAGCAGTACTTC
V: TRBV18; D: TRBD1; J: TRBJ2-7; size: -; CDR3: CASSFTGTGGYEQYF; DNA: TGTGCCAGCTCATTCACCGGGACAGGGGGCTACGAGCAGTACTTC
V: TRBV9; D: TRBD1; J: TRBJ1-2; size: -; CDR3: CASSTQGADYGYTF; DNA: TGTGCCAGCAGCACTCAGGGGGCGGACTATGGCTACACCTTC
V: TRBV27; D: -; J: TRBJ1-2; size: -; CDR3: CASSPGYGYTF; DNA: TGTGCCAGCAGTCCCGGCTATGGCTACACCTTC
V: TRBV14; D: -; J: TRBJ1-1; size: -; CDR3: CASSQERGTEAFF; DNA: TGTGCCAGCAGCCAAGAGCGGGGAACTGAAGCTTTCTTT
V: TRBV7-8; D: -; J: TRBJ2-5; size: -; CDR3: CASSPFGLGETQYF; DNA: TGTGCCAGCAGCCCTTTTGGTCTCGGGGAGACCCAGTACTTC
V: TRBV5-6; D: TRBD1; J: TRBJ2-7; size: few; CDR3: CASSWGTGIYEQYF; DNA: TGTGCCAGCAGCTGGGGGACAGGGATCTACGAGCAGTACTTC
V: TRBV7-2; D: -; J: TRBJ1-2; size: -; CDR3: CASSLSNGYTF; DNA: TGTGCCAGCAGCTTGAGTAATGGCTACACCTTC
V: TRBV10-3; D: -; J: TRBJ2-7; size: few; CDR3: CAISESSSYEQYF; DNA: TGTGCCATCAGTGAGTCGTCTAGCTACGAGCAGTACTTC
V: TRBV19; D: -; J: TRBJ2-1; size: -; CDR3: CASSALQRHNEQFF; DNA: TGTGCCAGTAGTGCACTCCAGCGACACAATGAGCAGTTCTTC
V: TRBV13; D: TRBD1; J: TRBJ2-7; size: many; CDR3: CASSVRQGSTYEQYF; DNA: TGTGCCAGCAGCGTCCGACAGGGAAGCACCTACGAGCAGTACTTC
V: TRBV7-6; D: -; J: TRBJ2-3; size: -; CDR3: CANSSAQSVTDTQYF; DNA: TGTGCCAACAGCTCCGCCCAGTCTGTCACAGATACGCAGTATTTT
V: TRBV5-1; D: -; J: TRBJ2-3; size: -; CDR3: CASSRISGSVDTQYF; DNA: TGCGCCAGCAGCCGCATTTCAGGAAGTGTCGATACGCAGTATTTT
V: TRBV2; D: TRBD1; J: TRBJ2-1; size: few; CDR3: CASGTTGTYNEQFF; DNA: TGTGCCAGCGGGACGACAGGGACCTACAATGAGCAGTTCTTC
V: TRBV9; D: TRBD1; J: TRBJ2-1; size: -; CDR3: CASSVGDRTYNEQFF; DNA: TGTGCCAGCAGCGTAGGGGACAGGACCTACAATGAGCAGTTCTTC
V: TRBV11-1; D: TRBD1; J: TRBJ2-7; size: -; CDR3: CASSLPTGVEQYF; DNA: TGTGCCAGCAGCCTCCCGACAGGGGTTGAGCAGTACTTC
V: TRBV11-2; D: -; J: TRBJ1-3; size: -; CDR3: CASSLGRRSGNTIYF; DNA: TGTGCCAGCAGCTTAGGGAGGAGGTCTGGAAACACCATATATTTT
V: TRBV28; D: -; J: TRBJ1-1; size: -; CDR3: CASSSPPGRPAGTEAFF; DNA: TGTGCCAGCAGTTCCCCGCCGGGAAGGCCTGCGGGAACTGAAGCTTTCTTT
V: TRBV29-1; D: -; J: TRBJ2-1; size: -; CDR3: CSVVGGTRTYNEQFF; DNA: TGCAGCGTTGTGGGCGGGACCCGGACCTACAATGAGCAGTTCTTC
V: TRBV2; D: -; J: TRBJ1-6; size: -; CDR3: CASSDDGQVDSPLHF; DNA: TGTGCCAGCAGTGATGATGGTCAGGTGGATTCACCCCTCCACTTT
V: TRBV5-4; D: TRBD1; J: TRBJ2-1; size: -; CDR3: CASSFEDRSYNEQFF; DNA: TGTGCCAGCAGCTTCGAGGACAGGTCCTACAATGAGCAGTTCTTC
V: TRBV15; D: -; J: TRBJ2-5; size: -; CDR3: CATSRDLAETQYF; DNA: TGTGCCACCAGCAGAGATCTTGCGGAGACCCAGTACTTC